The TCR beta chain under discussion was sequenced for a study of T cell clusters in autoimmune cytopenias. The CDR3 extends over 17 amino acids. Per the germline V gene, CDR1 is MNHEY and CDR2 is SVGEGT. About this clonotype: Antigen unknown.

General study results and limits: Primary autoimmune cytopenia patients seemingly lacked the physiological T cell clusters found in healthy donors.

Multiplex touch-down PCR amplified TRB using TRB-A and TRB-B pools in one tube. TCRdb reprocessed the multiplex PCR reads and stores each CDR3 protein as one record, lacking DNA. There are about 15,000 distinct CDR3 sequences in the sample, with roughly 3.6% held by the top ten. Tens of thousands of genome equivalents of blood DNA were amplified for TRB. The same specimen was also included in a second study, on T cell repertoires in aging, cancer and after chemotherapy. From that second work: Over several months to years, re-sampled healthy donor repertoires clearly shared clones. In each cancer cohort, median generation probability increased across chemotherapy, suggesting thymic output rebounded.

The rearrangement uses TRBV6-2 or TRBV6-3 and TRBJ2-2; with no DNA, the TCRdb D assignment of TRBD2 cannot be verified. The receptor was derived from a human donor in good health. The specimen sequenced was peripheral blood. CDR3 sequence reads: CASSYSNLAGNTGELFF.